This TCR beta chain stems from a study of glioma-infiltrating T cells. The CDR3 sequence is 14 residues long. Germline V gene sequence: CDR1 LGHDT, CDR2 YNNKEL (reference sequence). Study observations and caveats: Gliomas, especially low-grade, showed above-expected tissue-blood divergence; non-neoplastic patients showed below. Only very few CDR3 sequences appeared in both tissue and blood.

Using RNA template, CDR3s of TCR alpha and beta were amplified with iRepertoire arm-PCR. For one-step reverse transcription and amplification, 100-400 ng of tissue mRNA or PBMC total RNA was used. TCRdb re-derived calls from the multiplex PCR reads in MiXCR, one entry per CDR3 protein. The profile covers 150,000 to 200,000 distinct CDR3 sequences, with around 45% appearing a single time and 5.2% taken by the ten largest. A remark on this clonotype: Its antigen is still unknown. A much larger clone is a single base away; this may be a read error.

This chain uses TRBV3-1 with TRBJ1-2, with D possibly TRBD1 on 5 matching bases. This receptor was taken from a human donor with low-grade glioma or glioblastoma, undergoing nonglioma brain surgery, or in good health (not recorded which). The sample taken for sequencing was glioma tissue, nonneoplastic brain tissue, or PBMCs (not recorded which). CDR3 in amino acids: CASSQDEGIYRYTF. The CDR3 DNA sequence: TGTGCCAGCAGCCAAGATGAGGGGATCTATCGCTACACCTTC. The full variable domain, rest sourced from reference TRBV3-1 and TRBJ1-2, is DTAVSQTPKYLVTQMGNDKSIKCEQNLGHDTMYWYKQDSKKFLKIMFSYNNKELIINETVPNRFSPKSPDKAHLNLHINSLELGDSAVYFCASSQDEGIYRYTFGSGTRLTVV.